This T cell receptor (beta chain) was recovered during a study of T cells in Graves' hyperthyroidism and ophthalmopathy. Only a few counts were recorded for this clonotype. Amplification yielded TCR beta CDR3 regions, with RNA transcripts as the source. The HTBI primer set was used in a first-round RT-PCR of the TCR CDR3. MiXCR, run by TCRdb on the multiplex PCR reads, gives a single entry per CDR3 protein. This sample has approximately 400,000 distinct CDR3 sequences, with about 25% found just once. Trimming cost V 3 bases and J 2 bases; bases outside gene matches: 6. Germline CDR1 KGHDR, CDR2 SFDVKD. The CDR3 length is 16 residues.

The TCR was taken from a man aged 50-60 years with Graves' hyperthyroidism. Sequencing input: blood. This chain connects TRBV24-1 to TRBJ2-7; TRBD1 matches 10 bases. DNA for the CDR3: TGTGCCACCAGTGATCCAATCGGGACAGGGGCCTACGAGCAGTACTTC. Translation: CATSDPIGTGAYEQYF.